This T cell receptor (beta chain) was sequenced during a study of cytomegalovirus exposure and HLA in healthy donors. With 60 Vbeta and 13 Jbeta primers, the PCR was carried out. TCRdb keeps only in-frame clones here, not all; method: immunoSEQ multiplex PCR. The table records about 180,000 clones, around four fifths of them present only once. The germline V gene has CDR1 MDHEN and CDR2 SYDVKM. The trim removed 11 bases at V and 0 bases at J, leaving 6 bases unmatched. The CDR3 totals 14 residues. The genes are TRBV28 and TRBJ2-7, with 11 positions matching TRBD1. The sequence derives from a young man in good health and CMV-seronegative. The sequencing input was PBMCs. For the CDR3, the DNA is TGTGCCGCCACCGGGACAGGGGGCTCCTACGAGCAGTACTTC. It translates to CAATGTGGSYEQYF.